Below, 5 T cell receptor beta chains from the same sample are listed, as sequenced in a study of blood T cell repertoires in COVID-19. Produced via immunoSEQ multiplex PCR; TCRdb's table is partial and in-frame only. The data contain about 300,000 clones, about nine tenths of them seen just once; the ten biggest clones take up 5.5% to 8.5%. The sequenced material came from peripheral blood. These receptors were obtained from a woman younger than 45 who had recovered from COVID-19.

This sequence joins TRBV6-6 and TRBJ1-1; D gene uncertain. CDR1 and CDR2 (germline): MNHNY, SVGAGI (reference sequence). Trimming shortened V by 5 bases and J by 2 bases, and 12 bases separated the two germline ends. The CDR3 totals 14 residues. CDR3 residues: CASSPKGENTEAFF. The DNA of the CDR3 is TGTGCCAGCAGTCCGAAGGGAGAAAACACTGAAGCTTTCTTT.

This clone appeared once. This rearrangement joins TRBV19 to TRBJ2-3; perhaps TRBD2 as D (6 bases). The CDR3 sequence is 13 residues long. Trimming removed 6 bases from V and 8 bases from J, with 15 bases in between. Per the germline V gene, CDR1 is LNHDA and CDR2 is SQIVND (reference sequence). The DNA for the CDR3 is TGTGCCAGTAGCCTTGGGACTGATGGTACGCAGTATTTT. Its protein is CASSLGTDGTQYF.

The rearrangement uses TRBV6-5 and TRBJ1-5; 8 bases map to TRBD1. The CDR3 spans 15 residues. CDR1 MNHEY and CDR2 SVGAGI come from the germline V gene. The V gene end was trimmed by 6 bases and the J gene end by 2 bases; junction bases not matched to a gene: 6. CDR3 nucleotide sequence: TGTGCCAGCAGCCGCAGGGGGCGCGGCAATCAGCCCCAGCATTTT. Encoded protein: CASSRRGRGNQPQHF.

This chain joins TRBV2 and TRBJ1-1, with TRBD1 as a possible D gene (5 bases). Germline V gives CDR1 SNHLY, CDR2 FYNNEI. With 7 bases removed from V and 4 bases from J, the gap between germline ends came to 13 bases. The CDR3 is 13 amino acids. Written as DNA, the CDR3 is TGTGCCAGCACCAAGGGGTGGGGCACTGAAGCTTTCTTT. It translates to CASTKGWGTEAFF.

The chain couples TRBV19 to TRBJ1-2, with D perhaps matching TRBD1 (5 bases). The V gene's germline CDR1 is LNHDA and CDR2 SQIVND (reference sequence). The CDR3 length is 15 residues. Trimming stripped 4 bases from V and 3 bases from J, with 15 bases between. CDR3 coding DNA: TGTGCCAGTAGTAGTATCTGGGGCTTGGACTATGGCTACACCTTC. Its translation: CASSSIWGLDYGYTF. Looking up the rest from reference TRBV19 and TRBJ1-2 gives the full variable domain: DGGITQSPKYLFRKEGQNVTLSCEQNLNHDAMYWYRQDPGQGLRLIYYSQIVNDFQKGDIAEGYSVSREKKESFPLTVTSAQKNPTAFYLCASSSIWGLDYGYTFGSGTRLTVV.